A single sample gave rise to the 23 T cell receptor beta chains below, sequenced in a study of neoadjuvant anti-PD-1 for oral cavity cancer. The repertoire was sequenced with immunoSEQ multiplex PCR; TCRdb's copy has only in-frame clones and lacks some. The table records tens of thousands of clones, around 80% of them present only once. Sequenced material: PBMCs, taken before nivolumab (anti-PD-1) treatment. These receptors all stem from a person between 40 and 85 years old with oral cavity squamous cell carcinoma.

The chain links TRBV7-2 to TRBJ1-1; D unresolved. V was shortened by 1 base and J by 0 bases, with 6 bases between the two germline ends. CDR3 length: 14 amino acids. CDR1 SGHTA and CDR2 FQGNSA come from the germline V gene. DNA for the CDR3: TGTGCCAGCAGCTTAGTCAGTTTGAACACTGAAGCTTTCTTT. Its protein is CASSLVSLNTEAFF.

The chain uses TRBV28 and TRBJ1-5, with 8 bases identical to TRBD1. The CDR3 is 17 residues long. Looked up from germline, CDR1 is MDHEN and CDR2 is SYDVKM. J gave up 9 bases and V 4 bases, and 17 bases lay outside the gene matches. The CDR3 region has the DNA TGTGCCAGCAGTTCCCGGGACAGGAGATGGGTGGGGAGGCCCCAGCATTTT. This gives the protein CASSSRDRRWVGRPQHF.

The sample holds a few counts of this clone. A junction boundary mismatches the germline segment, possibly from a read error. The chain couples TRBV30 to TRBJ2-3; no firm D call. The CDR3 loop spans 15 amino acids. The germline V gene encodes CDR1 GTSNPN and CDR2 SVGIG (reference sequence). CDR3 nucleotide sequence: TGTGCCTGGAGTGATCTGGCCCAAGGCACAGCTACGCAGTATTTT. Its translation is CAWSDLAQGTATQYF.

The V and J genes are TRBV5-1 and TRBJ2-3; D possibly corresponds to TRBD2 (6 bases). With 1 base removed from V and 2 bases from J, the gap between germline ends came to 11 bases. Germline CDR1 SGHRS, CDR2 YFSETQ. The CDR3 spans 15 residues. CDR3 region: CASSLLRGPTDTQYF. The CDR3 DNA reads TGCGCCAGCAGCTTGTTGCGGGGACCCACAGATACGCAGTATTTT.

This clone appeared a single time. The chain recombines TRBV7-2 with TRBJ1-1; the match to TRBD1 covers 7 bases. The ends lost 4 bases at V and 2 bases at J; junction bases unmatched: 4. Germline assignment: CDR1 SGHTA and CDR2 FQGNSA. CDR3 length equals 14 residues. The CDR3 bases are TGTGCCAGCAGCTCGGGACAGTATAACACTGAAGCTTTCTTT. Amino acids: CASSSGQYNTEAFF.

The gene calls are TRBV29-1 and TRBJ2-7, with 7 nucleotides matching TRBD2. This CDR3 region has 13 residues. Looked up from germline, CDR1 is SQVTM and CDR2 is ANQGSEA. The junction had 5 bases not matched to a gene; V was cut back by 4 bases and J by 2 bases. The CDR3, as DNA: TGCAGCGTTGGCAGCGGGACGACCTACGAGCAGTACTTC. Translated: CSVGSGTTYEQYF.

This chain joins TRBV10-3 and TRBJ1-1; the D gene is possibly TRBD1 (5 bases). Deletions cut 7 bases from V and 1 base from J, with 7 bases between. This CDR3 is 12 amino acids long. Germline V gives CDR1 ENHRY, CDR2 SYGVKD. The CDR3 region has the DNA TGTGCCATCAACGGGGGGAACACTGAAGCTTTCTTT. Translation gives CAINGGNTEAFF.

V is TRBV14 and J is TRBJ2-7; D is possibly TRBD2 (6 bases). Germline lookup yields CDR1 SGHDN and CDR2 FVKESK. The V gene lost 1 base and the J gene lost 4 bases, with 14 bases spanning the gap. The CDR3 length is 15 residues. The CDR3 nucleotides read TGTGCCAGCAGCCAAGGGGCATTAGCGGCGTACGAGCAGTACTTC. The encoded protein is CASSQGALAAYEQYF.

The CDR3 spells CASRSGGTETQYF. In nucleotides, the CDR3 is TGCGCCAGCAGATCAGGAGGGACAGAGACCCAGTACTTC. The chain links TRBV10-2 to TRBJ2-5; TRBD2 might be the D (6 bases). The CDR3 is 13 amino acids. Germline V gives CDR1 WSHSY, CDR2 SAAADI. V shed 6 bases and J shed 4 bases, with 12 bases lying between them.

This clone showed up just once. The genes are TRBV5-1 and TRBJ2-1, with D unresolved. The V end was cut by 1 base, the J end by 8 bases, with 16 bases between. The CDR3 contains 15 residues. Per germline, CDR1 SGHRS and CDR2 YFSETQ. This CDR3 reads CASSLRTQEWDEQFF. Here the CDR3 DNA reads TGCGCCAGCAGCTTGCGGACCCAGGAATGGGATGAGCAGTTCTTC.

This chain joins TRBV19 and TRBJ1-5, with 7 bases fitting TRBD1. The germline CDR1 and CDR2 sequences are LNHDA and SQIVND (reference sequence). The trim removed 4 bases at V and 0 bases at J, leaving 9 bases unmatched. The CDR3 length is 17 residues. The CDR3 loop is CASSTLQGGYSNQPQHF. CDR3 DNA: TGTGCCAGTAGTACCCTTCAAGGGGGCTATAGCAATCAGCCCCAGCATTTT.

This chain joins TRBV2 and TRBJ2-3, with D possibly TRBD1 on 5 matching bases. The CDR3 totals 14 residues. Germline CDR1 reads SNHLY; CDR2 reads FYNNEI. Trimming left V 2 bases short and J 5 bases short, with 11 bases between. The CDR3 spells CASSEWKQGDTQYF. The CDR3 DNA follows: TGTGCCAGCAGTGAATGGAAGCAGGGAGATACGCAGTATTTT. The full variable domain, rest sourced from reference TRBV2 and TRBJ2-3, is EPEVTQTPSHQVTQMGQEVILRCVPISNHLYFYWYRQILGQKVEFLVSFYNNEISEKSEIFDDQFSVERPDGSNFTLKIRSTKLEDSAMYFCASSEWKQGDTQYFGPGTRLTVL.

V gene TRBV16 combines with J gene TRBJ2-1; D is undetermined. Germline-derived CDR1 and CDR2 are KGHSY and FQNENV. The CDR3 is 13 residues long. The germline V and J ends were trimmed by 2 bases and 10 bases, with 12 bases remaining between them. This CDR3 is CASSQRGLREQFF. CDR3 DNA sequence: TGTGCCAGCAGCCAAAGAGGCCTGAGAGAGCAGTTCTTC.

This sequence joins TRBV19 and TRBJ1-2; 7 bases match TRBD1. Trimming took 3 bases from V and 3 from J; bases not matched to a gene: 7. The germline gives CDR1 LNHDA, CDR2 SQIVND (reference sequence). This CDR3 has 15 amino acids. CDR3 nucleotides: TGTGCCAGTAGTATTTCTCAAGGACAGGACTATGGCTACACCTTC. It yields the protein CASSISQGQDYGYTF.

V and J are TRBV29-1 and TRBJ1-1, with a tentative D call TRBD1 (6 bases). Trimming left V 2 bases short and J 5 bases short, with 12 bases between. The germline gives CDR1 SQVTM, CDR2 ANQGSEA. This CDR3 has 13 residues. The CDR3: CSVEKGGGTEAFF. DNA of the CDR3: TGCAGCGTTGAAAAAGGGGGGGGGACTGAAGCTTTCTTT. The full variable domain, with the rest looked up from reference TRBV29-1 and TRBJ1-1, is SAVISQKPSRDICQRGTSLTIQCQVDSQVTMMFWYRQQPGQSLTLIATANQGSEATYESGFVIDKFPISRPNLTFSTLTVSNMSPEDSSIYLCSVEKGGGTEAFFGQGTRLTVV.

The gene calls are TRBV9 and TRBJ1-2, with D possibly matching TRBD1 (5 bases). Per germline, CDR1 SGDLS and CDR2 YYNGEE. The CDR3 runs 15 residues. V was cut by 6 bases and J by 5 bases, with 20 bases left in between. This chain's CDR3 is CASTKTEGTGYGYTF. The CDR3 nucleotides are TGTGCCAGCACCAAGACAGAGGGGACGGGTTATGGCTACACCTTC.

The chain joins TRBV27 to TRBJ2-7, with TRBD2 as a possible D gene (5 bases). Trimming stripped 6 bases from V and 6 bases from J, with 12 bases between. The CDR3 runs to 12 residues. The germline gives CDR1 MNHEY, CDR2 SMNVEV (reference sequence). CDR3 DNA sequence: TGTGCCAGCAGCTCCCCGGGGAGCGAGCAGTACTTC. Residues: CASSSPGSEQYF.

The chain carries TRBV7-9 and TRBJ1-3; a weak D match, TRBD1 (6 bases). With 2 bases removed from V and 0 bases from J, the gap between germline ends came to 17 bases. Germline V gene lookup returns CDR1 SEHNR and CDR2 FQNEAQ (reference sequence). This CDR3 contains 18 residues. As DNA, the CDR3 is TGTGCCAGCAGCTTATTGGCAGGGGCCGACCTCTCTGGAAACACCATATATTTT. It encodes CASSLLAGADLSGNTIYF.

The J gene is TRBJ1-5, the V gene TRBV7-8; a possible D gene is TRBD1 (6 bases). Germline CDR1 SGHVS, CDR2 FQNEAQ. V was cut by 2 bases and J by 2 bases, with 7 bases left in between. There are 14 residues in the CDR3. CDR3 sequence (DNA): TGTGCCAGCAGCTTAAGACAGGGCAATCAGCCCCAGCATTTT. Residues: CASSLRQGNQPQHF.

In DNA form, the CDR3 reads TGCGCCAGCAGCCCAAGAGGACTAGCGGGAGGGCCCCGAGAGACCCAGTACTTC. It codes for CASSPRGLAGGPRETQYF. The chain uses TRBV4-1 and TRBJ2-5, with TRBD2 identical over 15 bases. The CDR3 has 18 residues. Germline assignment: CDR1 MGHRA and CDR2 YSYEKL. The junction had 10 bases not matched to a gene; V was cut back by 4 bases and J by 4 bases.

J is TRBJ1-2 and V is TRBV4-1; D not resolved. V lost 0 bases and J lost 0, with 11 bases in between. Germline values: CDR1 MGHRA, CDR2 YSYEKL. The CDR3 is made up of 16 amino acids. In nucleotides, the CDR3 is TGCGCCAGCAGCCAAGAAGGCGCAGAAGCTAACTATGGCTACACCTTC. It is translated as CASSQEGAEANYGYTF.

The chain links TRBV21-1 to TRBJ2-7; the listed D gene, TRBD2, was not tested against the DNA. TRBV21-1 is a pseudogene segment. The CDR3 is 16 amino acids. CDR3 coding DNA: TGTGCCAGCAGCAAATCTACGTGGACTAGCCGCTACGAGCAGTACTTC. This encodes CASSKSTWTSRYEQYF.

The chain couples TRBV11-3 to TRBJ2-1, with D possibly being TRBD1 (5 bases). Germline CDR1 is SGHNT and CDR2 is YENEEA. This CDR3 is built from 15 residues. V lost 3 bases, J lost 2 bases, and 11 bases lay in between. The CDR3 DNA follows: TGTGCCAGCAGCTTCGGGTGGGGCCCCTACAATGAGCAGTTCTTC. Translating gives CASSFGWGPYNEQFF.